Each of the 32 T cell receptor beta chains below was sequenced from the same sample in a study of T cell responses to AZD1222 COVID-19 vaccine. TCRdb keeps only in-frame clones here, not all; method: immunoSEQ multiplex PCR. The sample lists fewer than 150,000 clones; approximately 94% were seen once. This sample comprised peripheral blood, obtained on day 0 of AZD1222 vaccination. The receptors come from an adult in good health.

The chain employs TRBV27 and TRBJ1-4; tentatively, D is TRBD1 (5 bases). The CDR3 consists of 15 residues. The V and J ends lost 2 bases and 10 bases respectively, with 17 bases between them. CDR1 is MNHEY, CDR2 SMNVEV, per germline (reference sequence). The CDR3 loop reads CASSLRPGARGKLFF. The CDR3 coding sequence is TGTGCCAGCAGTTTAAGACCCGGGGCGCGGGGAAAACTGTTTTTT.

A word on this clone: The same CDR3 also results from other DNA sequences found in this sample. The chain has TRBV9 and TRBJ1-2; a possible D gene is TRBD1 (6 bases). This CDR3 has 13 residues. Trimming removed 0 bases from V and 6 bases from J, with 9 bases in between. In germline, CDR1 is SGDLS, CDR2 YYNGEE. The CDR3 sequence is CASSVGGRDGYTF. The CDR3 DNA reads as TGTGCCAGCAGCGTAGGGGGGCGCGATGGCTACACCTTC.

J is TRBJ1-1 and V is TRBV4-1; D is undetermined. CDR1 is MGHRA, CDR2 YSYEKL, per germline. The CDR3 is 16 amino acids. V lost 0 bases to trimming and J lost 0 bases, with 11 bases between them. CDR3 in amino acids: CASSQDSNRLNTEAFF. CDR3 DNA: TGCGCCAGCAGCCAAGATTCCAACCGCTTGAACACTGAAGCTTTCTTT.

In this sample, this clone turned up a few times. The DNA of the CDR3 is TGTGCCAGCGCCAAAACGGGACAGGTCAATACTGACACCTTC. Its protein is CASAKTGQVNTDTF. The chain joins TRBV2 to TRBJ1-2, with 8 bases lining up with TRBD1. With V trimmed by 8 bases and J by 12 bases, 17 bases remained unmatched. CDR3 length: 14 amino acids. Germline V lookup: CDR1 SNHLY, CDR2 FYNNEI.

V usage is TRBV19 and J usage is TRBJ2-7, with 8 bases lining up with TRBD1. J was trimmed by 3 bases and V by 6 bases; bases with no gene match: 10. Germline V gene sequence: CDR1 LNHDA, CDR2 SQIVND (reference sequence). The CDR3 length is 15 residues. The DNA of the CDR3 is TGTGCCAGTAGGGCCGACAGGGGAGGTCACTACGAGCAGTACTTC. Encoded protein: CASRADRGGHYEQYF.

The chain combines TRBV6-5 with TRBJ2-7; 7 nucleotides align to TRBD1. The length of the CDR3 is 14 residues. Looked up from germline, CDR1 is MNHEY and CDR2 is SVGAGI. Trimming cost V 5 bases and J 3 bases; bases outside gene matches: 7. As DNA, the CDR3 is TGTGCCAGCAGTCGGACAGGCAATTACTACGAGCAGTACTTC. This encodes CASSRTGNYYEQYF.

V is TRBV15 and J is TRBJ2-3, with TRBD1 as a possible D gene (5 bases). This CDR3 region has 16 residues. Germline lookup yields CDR1 LNHNV and CDR2 YYDKDF (reference sequence). V was shortened by 6 bases and J by 0 bases, with 16 bases between the two germline ends. CDR3 in DNA: TGTGCCACCAGTGAAAGCAGGGTAATTAGCACAGATACGCAGTATTTT. Protein product: CATSESRVISTDTQYF.

This chain links TRBV20-1 with TRBJ2-2, with D hard to call. Germline CDR1 DFQATT, CDR2 SNEGSKA (reference sequence). This CDR3 contains 13 residues. Between the trimmed V and J ends, which lost 6 bases and 0 bases, there was a span of 8 bases. The CDR3 bases are TGCAGTGCAAGTGAACCGAACACCGGGGAGCTGTTTTTT. This codes for CSASEPNTGELFF.

The chain joins TRBV15 to TRBJ2-2; D possibly matches TRBD1 or TRBD2 (5 bases each). The CDR3 extends over 16 amino acids. V was trimmed by 3 bases and J by 2 bases, leaving 13 bases between them. The germline V gene has CDR1 LNHNV and CDR2 YYDKDF (reference sequence). The CDR3 nucleotides read TGTGCCACCAGCAGGGTGGGACGGACAAACACCGGGGAGCTGTTTTTT. It yields the protein CATSRVGRTNTGELFF.

This chain connects TRBV19 to TRBJ2-7; maybe TRBD2 (6 bases). V was trimmed by 5 bases and J by 9 bases, leaving 26 bases between them. The CDR3 covers 16 residues. Germline values: CDR1 LNHDA, CDR2 SQIVND (reference sequence). CDR3 sequence: CASSPPRGTALRGQYF. The CDR3 nucleotides read TGTGCCAGTAGTCCCCCCCGGGGGACGGCTCTACGAGGGCAGTACTTC.

The chain has TRBV20-1 and TRBJ1-2; D gene unclear. V shed 5 bases and J shed 5 bases, with 9 bases lying between them. The CDR3 length is 11 residues. Germline values: CDR1 DFQATT, CDR2 SNEGSKA (reference sequence). CDR3 protein: CSAPIGYGYTF. DNA of the CDR3: TGCAGTGCTCCTATTGGGTATGGCTACACCTTC.

The chain joins TRBV6-2 or TRBV6-3 to TRBJ2-7, with D perhaps TRBD2 (6 bases). Trimming left V 6 bases short and J 0 bases short, with 12 bases between. Per the germline V gene, CDR1 is MNHEY and CDR2 is SVGEGT. The CDR3 runs to 14 residues. CDR3 in DNA: TGTGCCAGCAGCCGAGGACTACTCTCCTACGAGCAGTACTTC. Its translation is CASSRGLLSYEQYF.

The chain carries TRBV5-1 and TRBJ2-2; the match to TRBD2 covers 8 bases. Trimming at V came to 0 bases and at J to 7 bases, leaving 8 bases not matched to a gene. Germline CDR1 and CDR2: SGHRS and YFSETQ. This CDR3 spans 16 amino acids. The CDR3 is CASSLVGSGTGGELFF. The CDR3 DNA reads TGCGCCAGCAGCTTGGTTGGTAGCGGGACCGGCGGGGAGCTGTTTTTT.

About this clone: The sample has other DNA sequences that encode this CDR3 too. This chain links TRBV7-8 with TRBJ2-7; D is unclear. The V gene lost 0 bases and the J gene lost 0 bases, with 15 bases spanning the gap. This CDR3 has 17 amino acids. Germline V lookup: CDR1 SGHVS, CDR2 FQNEAQ. The CDR3 nucleotides are TGTGCCAGCAGCTTAGCCCCGGGTGAAGAAGGCTCCTACGAGCAGTACTTC. Translated, it gives CASSLAPGEEGSYEQYF.

The chain is built from TRBV7-2 and TRBJ2-3, with 15 bases identical to TRBD2. Germline CDR1 reads SGHTA; CDR2 reads FQGNSA. The junction had 1 base not matched to a gene; V was cut back by 3 bases and J by 6 bases. This CDR3 region has 15 residues. The CDR3, as DNA: TGTGCCAGCAGCTTCGGACTAGCGGGGGGGGATACGCAGTATTTT. Protein product: CASSFGLAGGDTQYF.

The V gene is TRBV6-5, the J gene TRBJ1-5, with 8 bases fitting TRBD1. The germline gives CDR1 MNHEY, CDR2 SVGAGI. The CDR3 is 13 residues long. The V segment lost 6 bases and the J segment 3 bases; nucleotides outside the gene matches: 1. CDR3 sequence reads: CASRDRANQPQHF. CDR3 nucleotide sequence: TGTGCCAGCAGGGACAGGGCCAATCAGCCCCAGCATTTT.

This chain uses TRBV18 with TRBJ2-2, with 7 positions matching TRBD1. The CDR3 length is 15 residues. Germline trimming cut 5 bases from V and 7 bases from J; bases unmatched to any gene: 10. CDR1 and CDR2 (germline): KGHSH, LQKENI. This CDR3 is CASSSLTGRGGELFF. CDR3 nucleotides: TGTGCCAGCTCATCCCTGACAGGGCGCGGCGGGGAGCTGTTTTTT.

The chain joins TRBV7-2 to TRBJ1-2; 7 bases are shared with TRBD1. The CDR3 has 13 amino acids. Germline CDR1 is SGHTA and CDR2 is FQGNSA. J gave up 7 bases and V 3 bases, and 5 bases lay outside the gene matches. The CDR3 is CASSFDREVGYTF. The CDR3 coding sequence is TGTGCCAGCAGCTTCGACAGGGAGGTTGGCTACACCTTC.

This clone was counted once. The genes are TRBV30 and TRBJ1-1, with 8 positions matching TRBD1. Germline V gene data show CDR1 as GTSNPN and CDR2 as SVGIG (reference sequence). V lost 0 bases, J lost 8 bases, and 5 bases stayed unmatched. This CDR3 region has 13 residues. The CDR3 protein is CAWSVGTGYEAFF. CDR3 sequence (DNA): TGTGCCTGGAGTGTCGGGACAGGCTACGAAGCTTTCTTT.

This clone is a singleton in its sample. CDR3 residues: CASSLGRGRAEDTQYF. The CDR3 DNA sequence: TGTGCCAGCAGCTTAGGCCGCGGGAGGGCTGAAGATACGCAGTATTTT. The chain joins TRBV11-3 to TRBJ2-3, with 9 bases matching TRBD2. The CDR3 contains 16 residues. Germline trimming cut 1 base from V and 5 bases from J; bases unmatched to any gene: 7. Looked up from germline, CDR1 is SGHNT and CDR2 is YENEEA.

The chain uses TRBV2 and TRBJ2-1; TRBD1 is a possible D gene (6 bases). There are 14 residues in the CDR3. CDR1 SNHLY and CDR2 FYNNEI come from the germline V gene. V was trimmed by 3 bases and J by 7 bases, leaving 13 bases between them. CDR3 nucleotides: TGTGCCAGCAGTGATTCTTTCAGGGGAAATGAGCAGTTCTTC. Encoded protein: CASSDSFRGNEQFF. Based on the CDR3 plus reference TRBV2 and TRBJ2-1, the full variable domain is EPEVTQTPSHQVTQMGQEVILRCVPISNHLYFYWYRQILGQKVEFLVSFYNNEISEKSEIFDDQFSVERPDGSNFTLKIRSTKLEDSAMYFCASSDSFRGNEQFFGPGTRLTVL.

The chain is built from TRBV4-3 and TRBJ2-7; possibly TRBD2 for D (6 bases). Germline assignment: CDR1 LGHNA and CDR2 YSLEER. The CDR3 length is 15 residues. Deletions cut 0 bases from V and 4 bases from J, with 13 bases between. The CDR3 reads CASSQDTSSFYEQYF. Written as DNA, the CDR3 is TGCGCCAGCAGCCAAGATACTAGCAGTTTTTACGAGCAGTACTTC.

This chain joins TRBV11-2 and TRBJ1-1, with D perhaps matching TRBD1 (5 bases). The CDR3 extends over 13 amino acids. Germline CDR1 SGHAT, CDR2 FQNNGV. V lost 5 bases and J lost 10, with 17 bases in between. The chain's CDR3 is CASSGRRGIGAFF. The DNA of the CDR3 is TGTGCCAGCAGCGGGCGTCGGGGGATTGGAGCTTTCTTT.

The CDR3 loop is CASSRGQNYGYTF. In DNA form, the CDR3 reads TGTGCCAGCAGCAGGGGACAAAACTATGGCTACACCTTC. The chain combines TRBV7-2 with TRBJ1-2, with D perhaps matching TRBD1 (6 bases). In germline, CDR1 is SGHTA, CDR2 FQGNSA. Trimming took 5 bases from V and 2 from J, leaving 9 bases between them. The CDR3 consists of 13 residues.

This clone was observed a handful of times. The chain couples TRBV12-3 or TRBV12-4 to TRBJ1-1; D perhaps matches TRBD1 (6 bases). Trimming removed 6 bases at V and 3 bases at J, with 11 bases between. This CDR3 contains 13 residues. Here the CDR3 DNA reads TGTGCCAGCAGACAGGGCGGGTACACTGAAGCTTTCTTT. Protein: CASRQGGYTEAFF.

The CDR3 protein is CASTDAVRGRIKPSGELFF. DNA of the CDR3: TGTGCCAGCACTGACGCGGTCAGGGGGCGAATTAAACCCTCCGGGGAGCTGTTTTTT. The chain combines TRBV6-1 with TRBJ2-2; TRBD1 matches 8 bases. V shed 7 bases and J 6 bases; nucleotides not matched to a gene: 22. This CDR3 is built from 19 residues. Germline V gene data show CDR1 as MNHNS and CDR2 as SASEGT.

The chain combines TRBV6-5 with TRBJ2-7; tentatively, D is TRBD2 (6 bases). V was shortened by 8 bases and J by 0 bases, with 14 bases between the two germline ends. This CDR3 is 14 amino acids long. The germline V gene encodes CDR1 MNHEY and CDR2 SVGAGI. The CDR3 DNA follows: TGTGCCAGCTTGGGGCTAGCGAACTCCTACGAGCAGTACTTC. Its translation is CASLGLANSYEQYF.

The CDR3 bases are TGTGCCAGCAGTGAAGTTGGACCCCAGGGGGTTACAGCAGATACGCAGTATTTT. Translating gives CASSEVGPQGVTADTQYF. This sequence joins TRBV6-1 and TRBJ2-3; 7 bases fit TRBD1. After removal of 1 base from V and 4 bases from J, the junction contained 14 bases not matched to a gene. The length of the CDR3 is 18 residues. The germline V gene encodes CDR1 MNHNS and CDR2 SASEGT.

The chain links TRBV7-6 to TRBJ2-3, with D perhaps matching TRBD1 (6 bases). This CDR3 spans 17 amino acids. Germline CDR1 SGHVS, CDR2 FNYEAQ. Trimming took 5 bases from V and 2 from J, leaving 20 bases between them. DNA of the CDR3: TGTGCCAGCAGCCGGTCTGGGGGCATCCCCCCCACAGATACGCAGTATTTT. Translation gives CASSRSGGIPPTDTQYF.

V usage is TRBV29-1 and J usage is TRBJ1-1, with 7 bases matching TRBD1. The germline V gene has CDR1 SQVTM and CDR2 ANQGSEA. The CDR3 sequence is 12 residues long. V was pared by 7 bases and J by 6 bases, with 8 bases of the junction left unmatched. The CDR3 loop reads CSGQGGSAEAFF. In DNA, the CDR3 is TGCAGCGGACAGGGTGGATCCGCTGAAGCTTTCTTT.

This clone was seen only once. The CDR3, as DNA: TGTGCCAGTAGTCTCCGGACAGGGGGAGGTGAAAAACTGTTTTTT. Its protein is CASSLRTGGGEKLFF. The chain carries TRBV19 and TRBJ1-4; 10 bases agree with TRBD1. The germline gives CDR1 LNHDA, CDR2 SQIVND (reference sequence). This CDR3 contains 15 residues. V shed 5 bases, J shed 7 bases, and the junction held 7 bases outside the gene matches.

The chain links TRBV4-3 to TRBJ1-5; D call uncertain. The CDR3 sequence is 15 residues long. Germline CDR1 is LGHNA and CDR2 is YSLEER. Trimming removed 1 base at V and 5 bases at J, with 12 bases between. The CDR3 nucleotides read TGCGCCAGCAGCCAAGTGGCAGGTGACTATCAGCCCCAGCATTTT. Translation gives CASSQVAGDYQPQHF.